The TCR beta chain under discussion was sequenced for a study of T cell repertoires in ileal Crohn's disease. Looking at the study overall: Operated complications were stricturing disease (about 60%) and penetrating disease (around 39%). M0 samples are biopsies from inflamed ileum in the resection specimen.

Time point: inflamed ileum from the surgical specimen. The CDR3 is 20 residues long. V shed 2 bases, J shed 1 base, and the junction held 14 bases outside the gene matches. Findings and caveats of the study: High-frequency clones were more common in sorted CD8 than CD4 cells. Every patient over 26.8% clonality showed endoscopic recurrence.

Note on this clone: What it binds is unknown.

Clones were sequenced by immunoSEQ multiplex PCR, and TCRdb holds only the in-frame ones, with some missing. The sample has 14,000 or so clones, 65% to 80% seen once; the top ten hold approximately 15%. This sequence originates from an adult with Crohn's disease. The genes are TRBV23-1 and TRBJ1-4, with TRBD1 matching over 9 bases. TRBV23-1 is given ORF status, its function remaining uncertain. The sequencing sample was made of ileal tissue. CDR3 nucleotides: TGCGCCAGCAGTCAAGCGAAACAGGGGGCGCGATCTGGAACTAATGAAAAACTGTTTTTT. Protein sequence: CASSQAKQGARSGTNEKLFF.